This is a list of T cell receptor beta chains from one sample in a study of CD8 T cells in ankylosing spondylitis. A single record per CDR3 protein comes from TCRdb applying MiXCR to the 5' RACE reads. Here the sample spans about 440,000 distinct CDR3 sequences, roughly 15% being singletons. The specimen sequenced was blood, either unsorted or a sorted T cell fraction (not recorded which). The receptor source for this set is a male donor with ankylosing spondylitis. Each CDR3 is given with its conserved first and last residue. The D gene is left open where the match is weak. Some rows have no size entry. The others give once, few or many, or a class for an expanded clone.

D: NA; length: 14; size: few; V: TRBV9; J: TRBJ2-1; CDR3: CASSVAAVTNEQFF; DNA: TGTGCCAGCAGCGTAGCGGCAGTAACCAATGAGCAGTTCTTC
D: NA; length: 14; size: NA; V: TRBV6-1; J: TRBJ2-7; CDR3: CASRWTESSYEQYF; DNA: TGTGCCAGTCGTTGGACAGAGAGCTCCTACGAGCAGTACTTC
D: TRBD1; length: 14; size: many; V: TRBV5-1; J: TRBJ1-2; CDR3: CASSLIQGSYGYTF; DNA: TGCGCCAGCAGCTTGATACAGGGGTCCTATGGCTACACCTTC
D: TRBD1; length: 15; size: few; V: TRBV11-2; J: TRBJ2-1; CDR3: CASSFGTGFYNEQFF; DNA: TGTGCCAGCAGCTTTGGGACAGGGTTTTACAATGAGCAGTTCTTC
D: NA; length: 14; size: NA; V: TRBV7-9; J: TRBJ1-1; CDR3: CASSLFQENTEAFF; DNA: TGTGCCAGCAGCTTATTCCAGGAGAACACTGAAGCTTTCTTT
D: NA; length: 13; size: NA; V: TRBV28; J: TRBJ2-5; CDR3: CASSQKAPGTQYF; DNA: TGTGCCAGCAGTCAGAAAGCCCCGGGGACCCAGTACTTC
D: NA; length: 11; size: NA; V: TRBV5-1; J: TRBJ2-1; CDR3: CASSGRFEQFF; DNA: TGCGCCAGCAGCGGTAGGTTTGAGCAGTTCTTC
D: NA; length: 15; size: few; V: TRBV7-8; J: TRBJ1-6; CDR3: CASSLQSVDNSPLHF; DNA: TGTGCCAGCAGCTTACAGTCGGTAGATAATTCACCCCTCCACTTT
D: NA; length: 14; size: NA; V: TRBV27; J: TRBJ1-5; CDR3: CASRGGHSNQPQHF; DNA: TGTGCCAGCAGAGGCGGGCATAGCAATCAGCCCCAGCATTTT
D: TRBD1; length: 14; size: NA; V: TRBV3-1; J: TRBJ1-2; CDR3: CASQRQGSVHGYTF; DNA: TGTGCCAGTCAAAGACAGGGTTCCGTCCATGGCTACACCTTC
D: NA; length: 14; size: NA; V: TRBV5-5; J: TRBJ1-1; CDR3: CASSLTVLNTEAFF; DNA: TGTGCCAGCAGCTTGACAGTCCTGAACACTGAAGCTTTCTTT
D: NA; length: 14; size: NA; V: TRBV12-3/TRBV12-4; J: TRBJ2-1; CDR3: CASSLNSGDNEQFF; DNA: TGTGCCAGCAGTTTAAACAGCGGCGATAATGAGCAGTTCTTC
D: TRBD2; length: 15; size: NA; V: TRBV5-5; J: TRBJ2-1; CDR3: CASTLGLAGGSGQFF; DNA: TGTGCCAGCACCCTGGGACTAGCGGGAGGTTCGGGGCAGTTCTTC
D: TRBD2; length: 13; size: many; V: TRBV20-1; J: TRBJ2-1; CDR3: CSASGGAVDEQFF; DNA: TGCAGTGCTAGCGGGGGGGCCGTAGATGAGCAGTTCTTC
D: NA; length: 13; size: NA; V: TRBV6-2/TRBV6-3; J: TRBJ2-3; CDR3: CASTPGGTDTQYF; DNA: TGTGCCAGCACCCCCGGGGGCACAGATACGCAGTATTTT
D: NA; length: 14; size: few; V: TRBV4-2; J: TRBJ2-7; CDR3: CASSQGTSTYEQYF; DNA: TGTGCCAGCAGCCAAGGAACAAGCACCTACGAGCAGTACTTC
D: TRBD1; length: 15; size: few; V: TRBV4-3; J: TRBJ2-7; CDR3: CASSQAGTGIFEQYF; DNA: TGCGCCAGCAGCCAAGCGGGGACAGGGATCTTCGAGCAGTACTTC
D: NA; length: 16; size: NA; V: TRBV20-1; J: TRBJ1-6; CDR3: CSAGPKQGTYNSPLHF; DNA: TGCAGTGCTGGCCCAAAACAGGGCACCTATAATTCACCCCTCCACTTT
D: NA; length: 15; size: NA; V: TRBV5-1; J: TRBJ2-7; CDR3: CASSFDIDRTYEQYF; DNA: TGCGCCAGCAGCTTCGATATCGACCGAACCTACGAGCAGTACTTC
D: NA; length: 14; size: NA; V: TRBV20-1; J: TRBJ2-1; CDR3: CSPGGLLSYNEQFF; DNA: TGCAGCCCTGGGGGACTCCTCTCCTACAATGAGCAGTTCTTC
D: TRBD1; length: 14; size: NA; V: TRBV6-5; J: TRBJ1-4; CDR3: CASSSQGTNEKLFF; DNA: TGTGCCAGCAGTTCACAGGGGACTAATGAAAAACTGTTTTTT
D: TRBD2; length: 17; size: many; V: TRBV9; J: TRBJ2-1; CDR3: CASSPYPSGSSYNEQFF; DNA: TGTGCCAGCAGCCCATACCCTAGCGGAAGCTCCTACAATGAGCAGTTCTTC
D: NA; length: 15; size: few; V: TRBV7-4; J: TRBJ1-4; CDR3: CASSLGDKHGEKLFF; DNA: TGTGCCAGCAGCTTAGGGGACAAGCACGGCGAAAAACTGTTTTTT
D: NA; length: 15; size: NA; V: TRBV15; J: TRBJ1-4; CDR3: CATSERQATNEKLFF; DNA: TGTGCCACCAGCGAAAGACAGGCAACTAATGAAAAACTGTTTTTT
D: NA; length: 11; size: NA; V: TRBV6-1; J: TRBJ1-2; CDR3: CATSEAYGYTF; DNA: TGTGCCACCAGCGAGGCCTACGGCTACACCTTC
D: TRBD2; length: 16; size: NA; V: TRBV11-2; J: TRBJ2-7; CDR3: CASSLMLLAATYEQYF; DNA: TGTGCCAGCAGCTTAATGCTTCTAGCGGCGACCTACGAGCAGTACTTC
D: NA; length: 13; size: few; V: TRBV11-2; J: TRBJ2-5; CDR3: CASSFRGIETQYF; DNA: TGTGCCAGCAGCTTTAGGGGGATAGAGACCCAGTACTTC
D: NA; length: 15; size: NA; V: TRBV5-1; J: TRBJ1-6; CDR3: CASQIGGSYNSPLHF; DNA: TGCGCCAGTCAGATTGGGGGTTCCTATAATTCACCCCTCCACTTT
D: NA; length: 14; size: many; V: TRBV5-1; J: TRBJ2-6; CDR3: CASSQSSGANVLTF; DNA: TGTGCCAGCAGCCAATCCTCTGGGGCCAACGTCCTGACTTTC